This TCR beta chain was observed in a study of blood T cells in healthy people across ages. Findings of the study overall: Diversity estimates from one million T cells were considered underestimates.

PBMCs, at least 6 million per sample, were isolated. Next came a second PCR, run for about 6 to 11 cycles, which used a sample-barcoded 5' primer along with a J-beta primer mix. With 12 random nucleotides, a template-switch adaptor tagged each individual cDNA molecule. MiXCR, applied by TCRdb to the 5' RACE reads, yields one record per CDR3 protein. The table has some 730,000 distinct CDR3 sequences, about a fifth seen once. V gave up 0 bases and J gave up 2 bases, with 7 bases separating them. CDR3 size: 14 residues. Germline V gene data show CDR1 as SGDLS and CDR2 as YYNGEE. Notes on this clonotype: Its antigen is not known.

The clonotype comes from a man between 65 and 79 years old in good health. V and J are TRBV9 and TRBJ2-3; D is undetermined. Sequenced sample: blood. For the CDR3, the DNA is TGTGCCAGCAGCGTAGCGGTAGCCACAGATACGCAGTATTTT. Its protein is CASSVAVATDTQYF.